This TCR beta chain was observed in a study of T cell responses to AZD1222 COVID-19 vaccine. General observations from the study: Clonal diversity was possibly underestimated; the donors were predominantly white British and more often female. When two AZD1222 doses had been given, Spike-specific TCR breadth and depth rose.

Notes on this clone: Its target is not known.

Second doses at about 4 or about 12 weeks were pooled. Method: immunoSEQ multiplex PCR; TCRdb's copy keeps in-frame clones and lacks some. The profile covers more than 70,000 clones, with approximately 90% appearing a single time and under 35% taken by the ten largest. The trim removed 3 bases at V and 2 bases at J, leaving 2 bases unmatched. Per the germline V gene, CDR1 is LNHDA and CDR2 is SQIVND (reference sequence). This CDR3 region has 16 residues. This TCR came from an adult who received the AZD1222 COVID-19 vaccine. The sample in question was peripheral blood, obtained 28 days after the second AZD1222 dose. The V and J genes are TRBV19 and TRBJ2-6, with 9 bases matching TRBD2. The CDR3: CASSMASGTGANVLTF. CDR3 nucleotide sequence: TGTGCCAGTAGTATGGCTAGCGGGACTGGGGCCAACGTCCTGACTTTC.